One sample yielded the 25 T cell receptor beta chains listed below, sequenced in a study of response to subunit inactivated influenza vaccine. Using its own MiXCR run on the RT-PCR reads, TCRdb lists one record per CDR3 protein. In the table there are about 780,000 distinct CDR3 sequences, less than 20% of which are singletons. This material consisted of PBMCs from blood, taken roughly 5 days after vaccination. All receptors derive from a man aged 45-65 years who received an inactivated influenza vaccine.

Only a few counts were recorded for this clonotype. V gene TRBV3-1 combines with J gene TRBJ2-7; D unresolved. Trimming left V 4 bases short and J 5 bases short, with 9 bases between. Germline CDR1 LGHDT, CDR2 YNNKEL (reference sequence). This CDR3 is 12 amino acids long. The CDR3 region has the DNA TGTGCCAGCAGCCTTACCCGGAACGAGCAGTACTTC. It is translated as CASSLTRNEQYF.

CDR3 in amino acids: CASSQVRGGSSYNEQFF. The CDR3 nucleotides read TGCGCCAGCAGCCAAGTTAGGGGCGGGAGCTCCTACAATGAGCAGTTCTTC. The chain combines TRBV4-3 with TRBJ2-1; 7 nucleotides align to TRBD2. V lost 1 base, J lost 0 bases, and 6 bases stayed unmatched. The germline CDR1 and CDR2 sequences are LGHNA and YSLEER. The CDR3 is made up of 17 amino acids.

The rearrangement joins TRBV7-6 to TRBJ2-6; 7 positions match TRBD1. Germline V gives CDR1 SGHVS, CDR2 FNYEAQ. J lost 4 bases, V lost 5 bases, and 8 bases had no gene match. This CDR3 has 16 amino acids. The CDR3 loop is CASSDRQGSGANVLTF. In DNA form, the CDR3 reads TGTGCCAGCAGCGATAGACAGGGCTCGGGGGCCAACGTCCTGACTTTC.

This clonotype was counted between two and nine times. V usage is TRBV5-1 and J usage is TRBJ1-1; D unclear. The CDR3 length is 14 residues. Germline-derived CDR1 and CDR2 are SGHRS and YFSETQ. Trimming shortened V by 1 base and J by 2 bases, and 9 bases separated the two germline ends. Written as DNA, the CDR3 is TGCGCCAGCAGCTTGTTGCCAGTTAACACTGAAGCTTTCTTT. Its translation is CASSLLPVNTEAFF.

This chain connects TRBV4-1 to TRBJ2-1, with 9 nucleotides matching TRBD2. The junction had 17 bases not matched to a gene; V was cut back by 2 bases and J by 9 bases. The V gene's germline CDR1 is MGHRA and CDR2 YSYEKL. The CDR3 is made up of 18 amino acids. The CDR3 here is CASSQPVWSGGSEIEQFF. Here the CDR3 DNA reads TGCGCCAGCAGCCAACCGGTTTGGAGCGGGGGGTCAGAAATTGAGCAGTTCTTC.

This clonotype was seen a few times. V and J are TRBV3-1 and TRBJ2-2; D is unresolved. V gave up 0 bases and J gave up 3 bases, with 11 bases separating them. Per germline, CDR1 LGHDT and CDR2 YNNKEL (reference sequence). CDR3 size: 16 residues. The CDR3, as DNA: TGTGCCAGCAGCCAAGACGAGGTTTCGGACACCGGGGAGCTGTTTTTT. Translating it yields CASSQDEVSDTGELFF.

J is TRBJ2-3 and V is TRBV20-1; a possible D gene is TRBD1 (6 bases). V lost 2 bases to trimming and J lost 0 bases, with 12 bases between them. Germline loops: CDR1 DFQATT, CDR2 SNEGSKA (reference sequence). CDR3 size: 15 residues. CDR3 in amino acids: CSARSGTTSTDTQYF. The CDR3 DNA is TGCAGTGCTAGATCCGGGACAACTAGCACAGATACGCAGTATTTT.

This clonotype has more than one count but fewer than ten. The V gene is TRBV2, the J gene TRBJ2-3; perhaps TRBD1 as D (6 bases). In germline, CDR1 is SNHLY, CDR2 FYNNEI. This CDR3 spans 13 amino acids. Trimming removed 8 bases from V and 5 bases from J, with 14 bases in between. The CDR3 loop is CASLVGGQDTQYF. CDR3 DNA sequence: TGTGCCAGCCTCGTTGGGGGCCAAGATACGCAGTATTTT.

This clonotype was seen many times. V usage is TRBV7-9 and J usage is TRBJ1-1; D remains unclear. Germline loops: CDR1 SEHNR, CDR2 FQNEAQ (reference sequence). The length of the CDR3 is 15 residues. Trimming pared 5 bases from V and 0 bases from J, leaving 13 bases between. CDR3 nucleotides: TGTGCCAGCAGCCCTAAACAGAGATTGAACACTGAAGCTTTCTTT. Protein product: CASSPKQRLNTEAFF.

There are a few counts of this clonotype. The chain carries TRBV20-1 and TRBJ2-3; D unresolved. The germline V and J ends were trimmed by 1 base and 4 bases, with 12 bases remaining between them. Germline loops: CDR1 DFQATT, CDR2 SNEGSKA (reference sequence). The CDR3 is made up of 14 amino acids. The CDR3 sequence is CSARVMGSSDTQYF. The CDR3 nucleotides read TGCAGTGCTAGAGTAATGGGTTCTTCAGATACGCAGTATTTT.

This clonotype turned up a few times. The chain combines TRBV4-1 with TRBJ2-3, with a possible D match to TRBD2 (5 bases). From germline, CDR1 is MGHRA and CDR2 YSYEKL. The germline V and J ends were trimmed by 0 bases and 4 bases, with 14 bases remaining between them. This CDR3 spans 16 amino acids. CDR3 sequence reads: CASSQDRIVGADTQYF. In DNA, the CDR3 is TGCGCCAGCAGCCAAGATAGGATCGTGGGAGCAGATACGCAGTATTTT.

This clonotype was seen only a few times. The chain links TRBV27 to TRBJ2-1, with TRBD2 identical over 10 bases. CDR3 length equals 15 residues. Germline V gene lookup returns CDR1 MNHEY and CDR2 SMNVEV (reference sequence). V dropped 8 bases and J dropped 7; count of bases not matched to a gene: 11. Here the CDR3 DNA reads TGTGCCAGCCGATTTAGAGCGGGGGGGCTAAATGAGCAGTTCTTC. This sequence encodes CASRFRAGGLNEQFF.

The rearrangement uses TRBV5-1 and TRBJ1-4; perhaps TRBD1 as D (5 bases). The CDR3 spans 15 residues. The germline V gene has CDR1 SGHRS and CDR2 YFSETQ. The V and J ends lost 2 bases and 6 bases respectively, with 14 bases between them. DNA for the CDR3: TGCGCCAGCAGCTTCCGAGGGGCCTTTGATGAAAAACTGTTTTTT. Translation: CASSFRGAFDEKLFF.

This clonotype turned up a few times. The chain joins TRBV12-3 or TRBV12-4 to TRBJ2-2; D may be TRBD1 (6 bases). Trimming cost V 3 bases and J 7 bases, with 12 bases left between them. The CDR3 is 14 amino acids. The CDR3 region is CASSFIGGLGELFF. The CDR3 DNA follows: TGTGCCAGCAGTTTCATTGGGGGCCTCGGGGAGCTGTTTTTT.

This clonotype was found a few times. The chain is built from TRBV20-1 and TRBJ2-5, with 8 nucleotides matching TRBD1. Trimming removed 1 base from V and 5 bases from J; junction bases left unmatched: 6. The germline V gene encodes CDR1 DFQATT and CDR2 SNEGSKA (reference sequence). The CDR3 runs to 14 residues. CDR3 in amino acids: CSARGPGGRETQYF. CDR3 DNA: TGCAGTGCTAGAGGTCCAGGGGGCAGGGAGACCCAGTACTTC.

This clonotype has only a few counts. The CDR3 DNA sequence: TGTGCCAGCAGTCCTGAGAGGGTTCGGGAGGAGACCCAGTACTTC. It is translated as CASSPERVREETQYF. This chain uses TRBV6-1 with TRBJ2-5; TRBD2 might be the D (6 bases). Trimming left V 5 bases short and J 5 bases short, with 18 bases between. Germline CDR1 reads MNHNS; CDR2 reads SASEGT. The CDR3 runs 15 residues.

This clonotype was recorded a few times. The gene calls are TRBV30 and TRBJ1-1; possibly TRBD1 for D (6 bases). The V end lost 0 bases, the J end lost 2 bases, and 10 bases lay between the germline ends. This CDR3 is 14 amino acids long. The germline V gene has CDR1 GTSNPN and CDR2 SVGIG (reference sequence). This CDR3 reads CAWSVRDKNTEAFF. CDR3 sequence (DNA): TGTGCCTGGAGTGTCCGGGACAAAAACACTGAAGCTTTCTTT.

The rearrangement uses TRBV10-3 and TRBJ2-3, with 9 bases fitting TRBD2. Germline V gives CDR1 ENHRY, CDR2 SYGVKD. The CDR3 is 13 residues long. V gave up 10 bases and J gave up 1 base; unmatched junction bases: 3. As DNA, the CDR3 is TGTGCCACCGGCGGGAGGGGCACAGATACGCAGTATTTT. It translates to CATGGRGTDTQYF.

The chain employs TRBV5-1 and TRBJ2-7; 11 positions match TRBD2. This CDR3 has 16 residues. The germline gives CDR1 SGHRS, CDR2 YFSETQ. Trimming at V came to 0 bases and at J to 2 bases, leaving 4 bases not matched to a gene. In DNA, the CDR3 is TGCGCCAGCAGCTTGGGACTAGCGGGAAGAACCTACGAGCAGTACTTC. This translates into CASSLGLAGRTYEQYF.

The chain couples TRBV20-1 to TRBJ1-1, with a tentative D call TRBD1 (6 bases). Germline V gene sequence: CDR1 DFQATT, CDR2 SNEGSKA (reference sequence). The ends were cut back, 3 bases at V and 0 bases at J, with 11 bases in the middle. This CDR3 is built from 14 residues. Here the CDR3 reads CSASPGAMNTEAFF. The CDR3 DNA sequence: TGCAGTGCTAGCCCAGGGGCGATGAACACTGAAGCTTTCTTT.

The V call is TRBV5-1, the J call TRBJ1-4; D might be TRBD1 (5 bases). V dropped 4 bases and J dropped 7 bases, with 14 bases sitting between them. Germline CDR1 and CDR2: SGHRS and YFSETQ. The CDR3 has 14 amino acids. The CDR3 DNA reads TGCGCCAGCAGCCAGGGCCCGAGGAGTGAAAAACTGTTTTTT. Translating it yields CASSQGPRSEKLFF.

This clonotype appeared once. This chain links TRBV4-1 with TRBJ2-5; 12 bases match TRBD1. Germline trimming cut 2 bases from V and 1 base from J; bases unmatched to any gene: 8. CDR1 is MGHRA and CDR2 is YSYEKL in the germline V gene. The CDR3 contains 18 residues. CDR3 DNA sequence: TGCGCCAGCAGCCAACAGACCGGGACAGGGGGCCTCCAAGAGACCCAGTACTTC. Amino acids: CASSQQTGTGGLQETQYF.

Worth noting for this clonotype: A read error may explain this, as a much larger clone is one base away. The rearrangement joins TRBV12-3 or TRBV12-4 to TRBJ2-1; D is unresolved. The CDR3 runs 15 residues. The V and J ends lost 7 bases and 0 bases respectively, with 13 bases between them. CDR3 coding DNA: TGTGCCAGCAAAGACGGGCATGGCTCCTACAATGAGCAGTTCTTC. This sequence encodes CASKDGHGSYNEQFF.

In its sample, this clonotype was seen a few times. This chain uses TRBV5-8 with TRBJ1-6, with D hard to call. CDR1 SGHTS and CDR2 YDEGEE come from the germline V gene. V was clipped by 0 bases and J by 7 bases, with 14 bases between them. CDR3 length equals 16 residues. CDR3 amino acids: CASSLVATGGNSPLHF. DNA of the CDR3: TGTGCCAGCAGCTTGGTTGCCACGGGAGGGAATTCACCCCTCCACTTT.

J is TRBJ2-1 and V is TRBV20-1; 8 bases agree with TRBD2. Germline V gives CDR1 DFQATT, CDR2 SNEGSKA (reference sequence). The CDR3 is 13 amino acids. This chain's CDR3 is CMGKRGPNNEQFF. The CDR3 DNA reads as TGCATGGGGAAGCGGGGGCCCAACAATGAGCAGTTCTTC.